Detailed here is one TCR beta chain. This sample was included in a study of shared T cell receptors in the human thymus. There are 14 residues in the CDR3. Clones were sequenced by immunoSEQ multiplex PCR, and TCRdb holds only the in-frame ones, with some missing. The sample consists of roughly 700,000 clones, more than 75% of them appearing once. The sample also formed part of further work on human thymus T cells. Per that study: Thymus specimens were resections from corrective heart surgery. Biased V and J segment usage appeared in thymus and peripheral blood. Reports from related research described highly overlapping thymic repertoires among unrelated individuals.

The chain has TRBV21-1 and TRBJ1-1; TRBD1 was called by the table and not checked on the DNA. TRBV21-1 is a listed pseudogene. Sequenced material: thymocytes. This receptor was obtained from a boy younger than two with a congenital heart defect. The CDR3 nucleotides are TGTGCCAGCAGCAAGGGGCTAATGAACACTGAAGCTTTCTTT. This sequence encodes CASSKGLMNTEAFF.